This TCR beta chain came from a study of T cell changes during pregnancy in multiple sclerosis. The method was immunoSEQ multiplex PCR; TCRdb's version includes in-frame clones alone and lacks a portion of them. The profile covers more than 65,000 clones, with roughly 91% appearing a single time and over 0.8% taken by the ten largest. CDR3 length: 19 amino acids. Germline CDR1 LNHNV, CDR2 YYDKDF (reference sequence). The junction had 19 bases not matched to a gene; V was cut back by 7 bases and J by 4 bases. The sequence derives from a female donor with multiple sclerosis, enrolled in a pregnancy study. The sequenced sample was peripheral blood, obtained in the first trimester of pregnancy. The chain combines TRBV15 with TRBJ1-1; TRBD1 matches at 12 bases. CDR3 nucleotides: TGTGCCACCACAGGGGGCCGGGACAGGGGGCGCGGATTTGTCACTGAAGCTTTCTTT. Encoded protein: CATTGGRDRGRGFVTEAFF.